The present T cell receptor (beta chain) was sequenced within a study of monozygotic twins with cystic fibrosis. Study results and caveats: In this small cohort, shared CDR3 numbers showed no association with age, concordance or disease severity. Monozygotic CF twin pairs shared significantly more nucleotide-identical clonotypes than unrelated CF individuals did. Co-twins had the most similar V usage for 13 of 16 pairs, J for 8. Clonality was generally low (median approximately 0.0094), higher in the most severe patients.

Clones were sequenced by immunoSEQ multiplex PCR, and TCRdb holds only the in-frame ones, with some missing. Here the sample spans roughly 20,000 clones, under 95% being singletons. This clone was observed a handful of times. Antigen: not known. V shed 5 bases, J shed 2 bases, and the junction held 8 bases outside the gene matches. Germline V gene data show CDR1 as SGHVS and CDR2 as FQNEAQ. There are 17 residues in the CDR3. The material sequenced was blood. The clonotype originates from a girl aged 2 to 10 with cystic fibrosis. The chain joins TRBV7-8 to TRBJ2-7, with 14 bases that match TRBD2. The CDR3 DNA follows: TGTGCCAGCAGCGGGACTAGCGGGAGCCCTGGGCCCTACGAGCAGTACTTC. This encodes CASSGTSGSPGPYEQYF.